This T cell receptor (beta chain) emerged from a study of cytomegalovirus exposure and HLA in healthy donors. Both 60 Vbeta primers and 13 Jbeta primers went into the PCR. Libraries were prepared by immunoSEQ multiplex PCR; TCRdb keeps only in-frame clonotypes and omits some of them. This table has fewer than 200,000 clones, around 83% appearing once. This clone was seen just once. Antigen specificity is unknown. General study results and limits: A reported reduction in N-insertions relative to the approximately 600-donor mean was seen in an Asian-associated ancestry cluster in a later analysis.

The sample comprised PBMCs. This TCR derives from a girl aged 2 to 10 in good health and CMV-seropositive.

The CDR3 reads CASSFTSAKETQYF. In nucleotides, the CDR3 is TGTGCCAGCAGCTTCACTAGCGCAAAAGAGACCCAGTACTTC. This chain connects TRBV11-2 to TRBJ2-5; 7 positions agree with TRBD2. The germline gives CDR1 SGHAT, CDR2 FQNNGV. V lost 3 bases, J lost 3 bases, and 4 bases stayed unmatched. The CDR3 loop spans 14 amino acids.